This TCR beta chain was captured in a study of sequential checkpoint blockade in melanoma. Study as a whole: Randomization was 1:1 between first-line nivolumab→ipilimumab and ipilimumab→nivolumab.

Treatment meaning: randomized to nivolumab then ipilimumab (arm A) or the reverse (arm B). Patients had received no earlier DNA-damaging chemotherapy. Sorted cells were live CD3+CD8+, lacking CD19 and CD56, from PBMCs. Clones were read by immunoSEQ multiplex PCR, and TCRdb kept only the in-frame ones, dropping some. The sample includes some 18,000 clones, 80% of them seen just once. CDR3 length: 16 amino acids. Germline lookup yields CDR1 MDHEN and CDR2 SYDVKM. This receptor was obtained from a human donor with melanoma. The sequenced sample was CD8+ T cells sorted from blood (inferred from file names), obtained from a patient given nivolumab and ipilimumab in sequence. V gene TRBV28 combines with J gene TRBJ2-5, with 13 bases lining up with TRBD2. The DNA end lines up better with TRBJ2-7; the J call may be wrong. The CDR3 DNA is TGTGCCAGCACCCTACTCGGGACTAGCGGGGACTACGAGCAGTACTTC. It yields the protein CASTLLGTSGDYEQYF.